Following are 2 T cell receptor beta chains from one sample sequenced in a study of CD8 T cells in ankylosing spondylitis. TCRdb processed the 5' RACE reads anew with MiXCR; each CDR3 protein has one entry. The sample records some 200,000 distinct CDR3 sequences, about 26% being singletons. Sequencing was done on a sample of blood, either unsorted or a sorted T cell fraction (not recorded which). These receptors all stem from a male donor with ankylosing spondylitis or in good health (not recorded which).

This clonotype appeared many times. The rearrangement links TRBV20-1 to TRBJ2-1; TRBD2 aligns across 15 bases. Germline CDR1 is DFQATT and CDR2 is SNEGSKA (reference sequence). The CDR3 totals 16 residues. V shed 1 base, J shed 7 bases, and the junction held 5 bases outside the gene matches. For the CDR3, the DNA is TGCAGTGCTAGAGGGACTAGCGGGAGGGCCCTTAATGAGCAGTTCTTC. Its translation is CSARGTSGRALNEQFF.

This clonotype turned up a few times. The CDR3 here is CSALRQGPDTQYF. Written as DNA, the CDR3 is TGCAGTGCTCTGCGACAGGGCCCAGATACGCAGTATTTT. This rearrangement joins TRBV20-1 to TRBJ2-3, with 7 bases lining up with TRBD1. The CDR3 spans 13 residues. Germline trimming cut 5 bases from V and 4 bases from J; bases unmatched to any gene: 6. Germline loops: CDR1 DFQATT, CDR2 SNEGSKA (reference sequence).